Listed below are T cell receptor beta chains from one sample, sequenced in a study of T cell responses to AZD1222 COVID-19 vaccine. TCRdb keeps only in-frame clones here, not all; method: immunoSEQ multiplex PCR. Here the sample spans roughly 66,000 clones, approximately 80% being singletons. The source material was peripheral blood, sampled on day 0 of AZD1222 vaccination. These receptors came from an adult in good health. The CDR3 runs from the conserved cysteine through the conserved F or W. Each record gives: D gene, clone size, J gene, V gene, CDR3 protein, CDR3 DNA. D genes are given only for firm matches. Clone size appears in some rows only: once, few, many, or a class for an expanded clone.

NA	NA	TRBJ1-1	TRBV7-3	CASSSPGHTEAFF	TGTGCCAGCAGCTCCCCGGGACACACTGAAGCTTTCTTT
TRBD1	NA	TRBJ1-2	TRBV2	CASRGDRQNYGYTF	TGTGCCAGCAGGGGGGACAGGCAGAACTATGGCTACACCTTC
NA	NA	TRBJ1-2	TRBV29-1	CSVELGTRGGYTF	TGCAGCGTTGAACTCGGGACACGGGGCGGCTACACCTTC
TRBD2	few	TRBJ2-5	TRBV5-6	CASSPLRGGVQETQYF	TGTGCCAGCAGCCCGCTCCGGGGGGGGGTACAAGAGACCCAGTACTTC
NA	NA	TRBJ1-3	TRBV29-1	CSVQPGGGNTIYF	TGCAGCGTCCAACCCGGGGGAGGAAACACCATATATTTT
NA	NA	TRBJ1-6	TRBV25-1	CASSVRVPPNSPLHF	TGTGCCAGCAGTGTCCGGGTTCCCCCTAATTCACCCCTCCACTTT
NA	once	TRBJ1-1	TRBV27	CASSRDKAGFPFF	TGTGCCAGCAGTCGGGACAAGGCAGGTTTTCCTTTCTTT
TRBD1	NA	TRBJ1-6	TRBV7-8	CASSLDRAGSPLHF	TGTGCCAGCAGCCTGGACAGGGCTGGGTCACCCCTCCACTTT
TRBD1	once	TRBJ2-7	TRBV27	CASTRTGSHEQYF	TGTGCCAGCACCCGGACAGGTTCGCACGAGCAGTACTTC
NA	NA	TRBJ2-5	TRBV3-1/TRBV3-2	CASSQGTAETQYF	TGTGCCAGCAGCCAAGGAACAGCGGAGACCCAGTACTTC
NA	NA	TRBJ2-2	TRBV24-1	CATSDLGMGQNTGELFF	TGTGCCACCAGTGATTTGGGGATGGGACAGAACACCGGGGAGCTGTTTTTT
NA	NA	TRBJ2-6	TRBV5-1	CASSADRFSGANVLTF	TGCGCCAGCAGCGCGGACAGATTCTCTGGGGCCAACGTCCTGACTTTC
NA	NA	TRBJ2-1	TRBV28	CASSLGGRKDNEQFF	TGTGCCAGCAGTTTGGGGGGGCGGAAGGACAATGAGCAGTTCTTC
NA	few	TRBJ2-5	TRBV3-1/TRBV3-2	CASSWLVGRGLETQYF	TGTGCCAGCAGTTGGCTGGTGGGACGAGGCTTGGAGACCCAGTACTTC